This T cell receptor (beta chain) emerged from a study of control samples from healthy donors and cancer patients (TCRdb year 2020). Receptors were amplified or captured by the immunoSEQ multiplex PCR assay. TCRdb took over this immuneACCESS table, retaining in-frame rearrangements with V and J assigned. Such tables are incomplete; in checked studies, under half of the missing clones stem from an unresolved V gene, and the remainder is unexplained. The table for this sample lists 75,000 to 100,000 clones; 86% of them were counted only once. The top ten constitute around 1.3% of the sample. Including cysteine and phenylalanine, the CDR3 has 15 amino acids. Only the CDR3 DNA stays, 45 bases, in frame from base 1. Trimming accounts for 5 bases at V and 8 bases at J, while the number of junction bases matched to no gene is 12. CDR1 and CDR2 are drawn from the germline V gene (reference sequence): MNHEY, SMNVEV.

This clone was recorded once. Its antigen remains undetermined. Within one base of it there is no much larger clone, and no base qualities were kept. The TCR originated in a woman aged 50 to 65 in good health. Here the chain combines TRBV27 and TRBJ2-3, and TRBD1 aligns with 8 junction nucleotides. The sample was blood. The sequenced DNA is TGTGCCAGCAGTACTTGGGACAGGATGGGATCTACGCAGTATTTT. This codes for CASSTWDRMGSTQYF.